Listed here are 11 T cell receptor beta chains from one sample, sequenced in a study of regulatory T cells in long-lasting Graves disease. Time point of the sample: newly diagnosed GD, antithyroid drugs for less than 3 months. Extracted PBMC RNA gave rise to the TCR library. Sequencing libraries for TCR beta were prepared with iRepertoire HTBI primers and Arm-PCR of CDR3 regions. TCRdb reanalysed the multiplex PCR reads using MiXCR and keeps one entry per CDR3 protein. This sample has around 460,000 distinct CDR3 sequences, with around 13% found just once. These data also formed part of another study, on T cells in Graves' hyperthyroidism and ophthalmopathy.

The source material was peripheral blood mononuclear cells (PBMCs), sampled at new diagnosis, from a patient treated with antithyroid drugs. These receptors all come from a woman aged 45-59 years with Graves disease.

Many counts were recorded for this clonotype. The genes are TRBV28 and TRBJ2-7; weak D call: TRBD2 (6 bases). Looked up from germline, CDR1 is MDHEN and CDR2 is SYDVKM. CDR3 size: 15 residues. Trimming stripped 6 bases from V and 0 bases from J, with 15 bases between. The CDR3 sequence: CASRSLGTGSYEQYF. The CDR3 bases are TGTGCCAGCAGATCCCTCGGGACTGGCTCCTACGAGCAGTACTTC.

The gene calls are TRBV28 and TRBJ1-5, with TRBD1 identical over 8 bases. This CDR3 is 14 amino acids long. V lost 6 bases to trimming and J lost 6 bases; unmatched junction nucleotides: 7. Germline V lookup: CDR1 MDHEN, CDR2 SYDVKM. This chain's CDR3 is CASRLTGGIQPQHF. CDR3 sequence (DNA): TGTGCCAGCAGGCTTACAGGGGGGATTCAGCCCCAGCATTTT.

This clonotype showed up many times. V is TRBV7-2 and J is TRBJ2-5; possibly TRBD2 for D (5 bases). The CDR3 has 14 amino acids. V was shortened by 1 base and J by 5 bases, with 11 bases between the two germline ends. Germline lookup yields CDR1 SGHTA and CDR2 FQGNSA. The CDR3 protein is CASSLVGSRETQYF. As DNA, the CDR3 is TGTGCCAGCAGCTTAGTGGGGAGTCGGGAGACCCAGTACTTC.

Points on this clonotype: A much larger clone differs from this one at a single base, so this may be a read error. The rearrangement links TRBV12-3 or TRBV12-4 to TRBJ2-2, with a tentative D call TRBD2 (5 bases). The CDR3 has 11 amino acids. CDR3 in DNA: TGTGCCAGCTACTACACCGGGGAGCTGTCTTTT. It yields the protein CASYYTGELSF.

In this sample, this clonotype turned up many times. V and J are TRBV5-1 and TRBJ1-3, with TRBD1 as a possible D gene (5 bases). The CDR3 has 14 amino acids. The V gene's germline CDR1 is SGHRS and CDR2 YFSETQ. Between the trimmed V and J ends, which lost 0 bases and 2 bases, there was a span of 6 bases. CDR3 sequence reads: CASSLVGAGNTIYF. CDR3 DNA sequence: TGCGCCAGCAGCTTGGTAGGGGCTGGAAACACCATATATTTT.

Many counts were recorded for this clonotype. V usage is TRBV12-3 or TRBV12-4 and J usage is TRBJ2-7; 8 bases match TRBD1. The ends lost 6 bases at V and 0 bases at J; junction bases unmatched: 7. CDR3 size: 15 residues. This CDR3 reads CASSLGQAYSYEQYF. Here the CDR3 DNA reads TGTGCCAGCAGCTTGGGACAGGCTTACTCCTACGAGCAGTACTTC.

This clonotype was counted ten times or more. The chain is built from TRBV30 and TRBJ1-4; D not resolved. Germline V lookup: CDR1 GTSNPN, CDR2 SVGIG (reference sequence). This CDR3 is built from 12 residues. The V end was cut by 5 bases, the J end by 7 bases, with 11 bases between. CDR3 sequence: CAWGKEGEKLFF. CDR3 DNA: TGTGCCTGGGGGAAGGAGGGTGAAAAACTGTTTTTT.

This clonotype came up many times. V usage is TRBV7-9 and J usage is TRBJ2-2; 10 nucleotides agree with TRBD1. Germline V lookup: CDR1 SEHNR, CDR2 FQNEAQ (reference sequence). The CDR3 totals 15 residues. V lost 5 bases and J lost 4; bases outside the gene matches: 4. CDR3 amino acids: CASSQGQGFTGELFF. In DNA form, the CDR3 reads TGTGCCAGCAGCCAGGGACAGGGGTTCACCGGGGAGCTGTTTTTT.

This clonotype was picked up many times. This chain links TRBV20-1 with TRBJ2-7, with TRBD1 identical over 9 bases. The germline CDR1 and CDR2 sequences are DFQATT and SNEGSKA (reference sequence). The CDR3 runs 14 residues. Trimming removed 4 bases from V and 2 bases from J; junction bases left unmatched: 6. As DNA, the CDR3 is TGCAGTGCTACCACCGGGACAGGGCCCTACGAGCAGTACTTC. It specifies CSATTGTGPYEQYF.

The V call is TRBV19, the J call TRBJ2-1; 8 bases map to TRBD1. The V gene's germline CDR1 is LNHDA and CDR2 SQIVND (reference sequence). CDR3 length: 17 residues. With V trimmed by 4 bases and J by 8 bases, 16 bases remained unmatched. The CDR3 reads CASSRGQGNSSIDEQFF. The CDR3 coding sequence is TGTGCCAGTAGTAGAGGACAGGGAAATTCTTCGATCGATGAGCAGTTCTTC. Supplemented by reference TRBV19 and TRBJ2-1, the full variable domain reads DGGITQSPKYLFRKEGQNVTLSCEQNLNHDAMYWYRQDPGQGLRLIYYSQIVNDFQKGDIAEGYSVSREKKESFPLTVTSAQKNPTAFYLCASSRGQGNSSIDEQFFGPGTRLTVL.

The CDR3, as DNA: TGCAGTGCTAGAGAGTACAGGGGGTCGAGAGAGACCCAGTACTTC. Amino acids: CSAREYRGSRETQYF. The genes are TRBV20-1 and TRBJ2-5; 8 bases map to TRBD1. Germline lookup yields CDR1 DFQATT and CDR2 SNEGSKA (reference sequence). There are 15 residues in the CDR3. J lost 4 bases, V lost 0 bases, and 7 bases had no gene match.